Listed here are 8 T cell receptor beta chains from one sample, sequenced in a study of blood T cell repertoires in COVID-19. Using immunoSEQ multiplex PCR, the repertoire was profiled, and TCRdb retains in-frame clones only, with some absent. The sample has around 68,000 clones, roughly 80% seen once. Sequenced material: peripheral blood. The receptors originated from a woman between 50 and 59 years old with acute or convalescent COVID-19.

There are many counts of this clone. This rearrangement joins TRBV18 to TRBJ2-1, with 10 bases aligning to TRBD2. CDR3 length: 15 amino acids. With 3 bases clipped from V and 7 bases from J, the junction kept 6 bases outside the gene matches. Germline V CDR1 and CDR2: KGHSH, LQKENI. As DNA, the CDR3 is TGTGCCAGCTCACCCTCTAGCGGGAGCAGGAATGAGCAGTTCTTC. Translating gives CASSPSSGSRNEQFF. The variable domain in full, completed from reference TRBV18 and TRBJ2-1, reads NAGVMQNPRHLVRRRGQEARLRCSPMKGHSHVYWYRQLPEEGLKFMVYLQKENIIDESGMPKERFSAEFPKEGPSILRIQQVVRGDSAAYFCASSPSSGSRNEQFFGPGTRLTVL.

The chain links TRBV30 to TRBJ2-3, with 9 bases lining up with TRBD2. The CDR3 length is 13 residues. V gave up 1 base and J gave up 9 bases; unmatched junction bases: 5. Germline V gene sequence: CDR1 GTSNPN, CDR2 SVGIG (reference sequence). This CDR3 reads CAWSGGGARTQYF. Here the CDR3 DNA reads TGTGCCTGGAGTGGCGGGGGGGCAAGGACGCAGTATTTT.

The chain couples TRBV6-5 to TRBJ2-1; 8 bases match TRBD2. Germline CDR1 is MNHEY and CDR2 is SVGAGI. CDR3 length: 15 amino acids. The ends lost 7 bases at V and 5 bases at J; junction bases unmatched: 10. CDR3 amino acids: CASKVLREVDNEQFF. The CDR3 DNA reads as TGTGCCAGCAAGGTTTTGCGGGAGGTCGACAATGAGCAGTTCTTC.

V gene TRBV5-1 combines with J gene TRBJ2-7, with D tentatively TRBD2 (6 bases). The CDR3 runs 14 residues. Per the germline V gene, CDR1 is SGHRS and CDR2 is YFSETQ. V dropped 4 bases and J dropped 0 bases, with 11 bases sitting between them. DNA of the CDR3: TGCGCCAGCAGCGCCGGGACTGCCTCCTACGAGCAGTACTTC. Protein product: CASSAGTASYEQYF.

This clone was counted once. This rearrangement joins TRBV7-9 to TRBJ2-1; TRBD1 agrees at 8 bases. CDR3 length: 17 residues. Trimming took 5 bases from V and 5 from J; bases not matched to a gene: 14. Germline CDR1 is SEHNR and CDR2 is FQNEAQ (reference sequence). CDR3 protein: CASSRKRDRGPNNEQFF. The CDR3 nucleotides read TGTGCCAGCAGCCGGAAAAGAGACAGGGGCCCCAACAATGAGCAGTTCTTC.

The chain has TRBV29-1 and TRBJ2-7, with TRBD1 matching 7 bases. Losses at the gene ends were 7 bases for V and 6 bases for J; bases not matched to a gene: 12. This CDR3 is 13 amino acids long. CDR1 is SQVTM, CDR2 ANQGSEA, per germline. The CDR3 DNA follows: TGCAGCGCCCAACAGGGGCCGGCTGGCGAGCAGTACTTC. This gives the protein CSAQQGPAGEQYF.

The V call is TRBV9, the J call TRBJ2-5; 8 positions match TRBD1. The V segment lost 4 bases and the J segment 5 bases; nucleotides outside the gene matches: 7. Germline CDR1 reads SGDLS; CDR2 reads YYNGEE. CDR3 length: 14 residues. CDR3 sequence reads: CASSPTQGAETQYF. The CDR3 DNA reads TGTGCCAGCAGCCCCACCCAGGGGGCTGAGACCCAGTACTTC.

The CDR3 loop is CSVESAGNTEAFF. CDR3 nucleotide sequence: TGCAGCGTTGAGTCTGCAGGGAACACTGAAGCTTTCTTT. The rearrangement links TRBV29-1 to TRBJ1-1; D is undetermined. Per the germline V gene, CDR1 is SQVTM and CDR2 is ANQGSEA. CDR3 length equals 13 residues. V lost 3 bases and J lost 1, with 9 bases in between.